This T cell receptor (beta chain) derives from a study of T cell changes during pregnancy in multiple sclerosis. This clone was detected once. The germline V gene has CDR1 LNHNV and CDR2 YYDKDF (reference sequence). The J segment lost 2 bases and the V segment lost 3 bases, leaving 16 bases of the junction unmatched. The CDR3 contains 20 residues. Libraries were prepared by immunoSEQ multiplex PCR; TCRdb keeps only in-frame clonotypes and omits some of them. The sample holds fewer than 35,000 clones; about 90% are singletons and the top ten take approximately 2.6%. This receptor was obtained from a female donor in good health, enrolled as a control in a pregnancy study. The chain links TRBV15 to TRBJ2-2; 9 nucleotides line up with TRBD2. The sample consisted of CD4+ T cells from peripheral blood mononuclear cells, taken in the third trimester of pregnancy. The CDR3 nucleotides read TGTGCCACCAGCAGCTGGGGGCTAGCGGGGAAAAAGAGCAACACCGGGGAGCTGTTTTTT. It codes for CATSSWGLAGKKSNTGELFF.